This T cell receptor beta chain is from a study of blood T cell repertoires in COVID-19. Trimming removed 5 bases at V and 6 bases at J, with 13 bases between. The CDR3 is 14 residues long. Germline assignment: CDR1 SGHTA and CDR2 FQGNSA. Per the original data handling: Cell counts per sample came from amplifying reference gene primers. Profiling relied on immunoSEQ multiplex PCR, and the TCRdb table lists in-frame clones only, not all of them. Clonal size and the V and J genes are those of that table, whereas D and trimming came from the DNA. This table holds 200,000 to 250,000 clones, just over 85% found once.

Sample: peripheral blood. The sequence came from a man aged 25 to 45 who had recovered from COVID-19. The chain combines TRBV7-2 with TRBJ2-2, with TRBD1 as a possible D gene (6 bases). The CDR3 is CASSPTRQAGELFF. The CDR3 DNA follows: TGTGCCAGCAGCCCAACTAGACAGGCCGGGGAGCTGTTTTTT.